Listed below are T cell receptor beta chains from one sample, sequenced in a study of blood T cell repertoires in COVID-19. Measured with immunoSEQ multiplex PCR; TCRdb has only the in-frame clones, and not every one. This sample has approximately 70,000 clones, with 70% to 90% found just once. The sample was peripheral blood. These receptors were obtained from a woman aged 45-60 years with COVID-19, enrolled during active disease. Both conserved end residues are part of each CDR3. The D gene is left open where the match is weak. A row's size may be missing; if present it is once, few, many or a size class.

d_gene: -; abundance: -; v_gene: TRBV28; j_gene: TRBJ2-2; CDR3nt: TGTGCCTCTAAGGGAGCCAGCACCGGGGAGCTGTTTTTT; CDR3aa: CASKGASTGELFF
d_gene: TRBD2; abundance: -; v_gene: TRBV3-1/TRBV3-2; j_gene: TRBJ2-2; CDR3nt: TGTGCCAGCAGCCAACCCCTGGTAGCGGGCTTCACCGGGGAGCTGTTTTTT; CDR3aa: CASSQPLVAGFTGELFF
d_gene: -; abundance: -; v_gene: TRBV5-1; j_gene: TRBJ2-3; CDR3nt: TGCGCCAGCAGCTGGGGCCTCGGTCAGGGCGCAGATACGCAGTATTTT; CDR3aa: CASSWGLGQGADTQYF
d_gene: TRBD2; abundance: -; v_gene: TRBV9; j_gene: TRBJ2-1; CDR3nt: TGTGCCAGCAGCCCCCGAACCCTAGCGGGGAACAATGAGCAGTTCTTC; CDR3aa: CASSPRTLAGNNEQFF
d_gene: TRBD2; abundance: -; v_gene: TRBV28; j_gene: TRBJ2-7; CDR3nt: TGTGCCAGCAGTTTAACGGCTAGCGGGGGCTACGAGCAGTACTTC; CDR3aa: CASSLTASGGYEQYF
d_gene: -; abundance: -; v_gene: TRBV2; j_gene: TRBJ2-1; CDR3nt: TGTGCCAGCAGTGGGGATGGAAGGGGTCATGAGCAGTTCTTC; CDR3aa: CASSGDGRGHEQFF
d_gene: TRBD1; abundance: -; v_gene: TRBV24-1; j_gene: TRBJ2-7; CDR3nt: TGTGCCACCAGTGACCGAGCCGGGACAGGGAACGAGCAGTACTTC; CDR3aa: CATSDRAGTGNEQYF
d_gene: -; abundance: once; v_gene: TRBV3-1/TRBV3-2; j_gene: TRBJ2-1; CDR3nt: TGTGCCAGCAGCCGAGGGGGTCTCCTCAGGGATGAGCAGTTCTTC; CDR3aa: CASSRGGLLRDEQFF
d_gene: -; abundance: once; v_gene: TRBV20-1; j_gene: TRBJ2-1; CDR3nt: TGCAGTGCTCATCCTGAGCAGTTCTTC; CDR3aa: CSAHPEQFF
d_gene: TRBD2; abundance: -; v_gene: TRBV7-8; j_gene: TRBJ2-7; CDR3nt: TGTGCCAGCAGTGGCGGGAGCCCCTACGAGCAGTACTTC; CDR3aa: CASSGGSPYEQYF
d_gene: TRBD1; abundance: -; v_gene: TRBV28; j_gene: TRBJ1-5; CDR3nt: TGTGCCAGCAGTTTATACAGGGGGTATCAGCCCCAGCATTTT; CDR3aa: CASSLYRGYQPQHF
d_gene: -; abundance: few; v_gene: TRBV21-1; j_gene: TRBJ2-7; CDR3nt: TGTGCCAGCAGCAAAGCGGGGGGGACTAGCGGGAGGCCCAGCTCCTACGAGCAGTACTTC; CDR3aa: CASSKAGGTSGRPSSYEQYF
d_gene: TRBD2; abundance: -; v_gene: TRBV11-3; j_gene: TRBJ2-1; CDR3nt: TGTGCCAGCAGCTTAGAGAGGGCAGCGGGGAGGAATGAGCAGTTCTTC; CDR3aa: CASSLERAAGRNEQFF
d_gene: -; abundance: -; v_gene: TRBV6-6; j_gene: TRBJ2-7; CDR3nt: TGTGCCAGCAGTGGACACAGGGCGGGCTACGAGCAGTACTTC; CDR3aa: CASSGHRAGYEQYF
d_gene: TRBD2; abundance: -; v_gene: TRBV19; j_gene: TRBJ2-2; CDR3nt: TGTGCCAGCAGGACTAGCGCCCCGAGCACCGGGGAGCTGTTTTTT; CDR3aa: CASRTSAPSTGELFF
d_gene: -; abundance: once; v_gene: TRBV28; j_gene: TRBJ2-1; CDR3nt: TGTGCCAGCATAGGGGGTTACAATGAGCAGTTCTTC; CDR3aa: CASIGGYNEQFF
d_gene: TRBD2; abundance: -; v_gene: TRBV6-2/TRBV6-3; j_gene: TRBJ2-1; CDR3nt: TGTGCCAGCAGCCTTAGCGGGGGAAACAATGAGCAGTTCTTC; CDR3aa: CASSLSGGNNEQFF
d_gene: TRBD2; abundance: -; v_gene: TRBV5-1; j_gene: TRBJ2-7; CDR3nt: TGCGCCAGCAGCTCGACTAGCGGGAGCTACGAGCAGTACTTC; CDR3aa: CASSSTSGSYEQYF
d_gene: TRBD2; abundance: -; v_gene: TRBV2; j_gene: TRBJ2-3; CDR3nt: TGTGCCAGCAGTGACACTAGCGGGGCCACAGATACGCAGTATTTT; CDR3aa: CASSDTSGATDTQYF
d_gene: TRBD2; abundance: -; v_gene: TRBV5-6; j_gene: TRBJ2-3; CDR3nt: TGTGCCAGCACCGAATTAGCGGGAGGGCCCTTTAGCACAGATACGCAGTATTTT; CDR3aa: CASTELAGGPFSTDTQYF
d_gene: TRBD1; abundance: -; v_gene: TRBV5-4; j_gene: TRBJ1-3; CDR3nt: TGTGCCAGCAGCCATTCGACAGGGAGGTCTGGAAACACCATATATTTT; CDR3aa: CASSHSTGRSGNTIYF
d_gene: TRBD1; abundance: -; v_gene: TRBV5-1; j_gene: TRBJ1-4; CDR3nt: TGCGCCAGCAGCTCCGGACAGGGAGGAACTAATGAAAAACTGTTTTTT; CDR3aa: CASSSGQGGTNEKLFF
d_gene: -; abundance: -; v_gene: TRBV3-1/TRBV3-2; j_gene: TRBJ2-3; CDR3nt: TGTGCCAGCAGACACACAGATACGCAGTATTTT; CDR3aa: CASRHTDTQYF
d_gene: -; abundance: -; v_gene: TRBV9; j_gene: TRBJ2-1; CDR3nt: TGTGCCAGCAGCGTAGAGGAGGGCTCCTACAATGAGCAGTTCTTC; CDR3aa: CASSVEEGSYNEQFF
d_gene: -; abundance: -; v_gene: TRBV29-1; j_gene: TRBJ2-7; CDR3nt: TGCAGCGTTAAGGGCGGTACAGCGGCCTACGAGCAGTACTTC; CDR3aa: CSVKGGTAAYEQYF
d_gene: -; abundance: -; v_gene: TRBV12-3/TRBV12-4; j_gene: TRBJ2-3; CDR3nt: TGTGCCAGCAGTCCGGGAGTAACTGATACGCAGTATTTT; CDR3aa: CASSPGVTDTQYF
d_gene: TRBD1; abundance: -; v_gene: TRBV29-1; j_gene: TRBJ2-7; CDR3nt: TGCAGCGTGGGGACAGGGAACGAGCAGTACTTC; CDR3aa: CSVGTGNEQYF
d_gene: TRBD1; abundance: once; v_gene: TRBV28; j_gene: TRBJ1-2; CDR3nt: TGTGCCAGCAGTCCTCCCGGGACAGGGGGCGCGAATCCCTCCATTCAGTATGGCTACACCTTC; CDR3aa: CASSPPGTGGANPSIQYGYTF